This T cell receptor (beta chain) emerged from a study of blood T cells in healthy people across ages. Next came a second PCR, run for about 7 to 12 cycles, which used a sample-barcoded 5' primer along with a J-beta primer mix. TCRdb recomputed calls from the 5' RACE reads with MiXCR, one row per CDR3 protein. This table holds about 1 million distinct CDR3 sequences, roughly 45% found once. Study-level results: Naive T cell percentage and TCR beta diversity correlated strongly. Long-lived donors exceeded aged donors in naive CD4+ cells and diversity. The recorded TCR beta diversity per million T cells decreased in a roughly linear manner with age.

The CDR3 has 16 amino acids. Germline CDR1 and CDR2: MNHEY and SVGEGT. V lost 7 bases and J lost 3, with 21 bases in between. Comment on this clonotype: Its antigen is unknown.

Sequenced input: blood. The rearrangement links TRBV6-2 or TRBV6-3 to TRBJ1-2; D remains unclear. The clonotype was recovered from a woman between 55 and 75 years old in good health. DNA for the CDR3: TGTGCCAGCACCAACAAAAGGAATCGGTTTGACTATGGCTACACCTTC. This sequence encodes CASTNKRNRFDYGYTF.